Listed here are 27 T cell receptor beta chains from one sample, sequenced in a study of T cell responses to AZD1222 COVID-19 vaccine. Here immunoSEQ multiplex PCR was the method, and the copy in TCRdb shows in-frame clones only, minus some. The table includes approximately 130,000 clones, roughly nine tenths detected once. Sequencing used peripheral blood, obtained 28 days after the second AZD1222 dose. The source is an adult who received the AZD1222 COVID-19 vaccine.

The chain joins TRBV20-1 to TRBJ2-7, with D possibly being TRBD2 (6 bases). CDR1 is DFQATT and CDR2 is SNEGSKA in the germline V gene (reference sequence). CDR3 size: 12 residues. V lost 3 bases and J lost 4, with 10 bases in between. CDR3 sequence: CSASFGGYEQYF. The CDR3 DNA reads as TGCAGTGCTAGTTTTGGGGGGTACGAGCAGTACTTC.

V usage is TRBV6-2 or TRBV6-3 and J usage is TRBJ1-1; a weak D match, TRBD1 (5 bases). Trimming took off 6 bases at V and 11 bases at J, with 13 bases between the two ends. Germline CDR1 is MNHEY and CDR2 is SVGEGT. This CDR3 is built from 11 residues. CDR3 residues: CASSQGRSAFF. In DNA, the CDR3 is TGTGCCAGCAGCCAGGGTCGATCGGCTTTCTTT.

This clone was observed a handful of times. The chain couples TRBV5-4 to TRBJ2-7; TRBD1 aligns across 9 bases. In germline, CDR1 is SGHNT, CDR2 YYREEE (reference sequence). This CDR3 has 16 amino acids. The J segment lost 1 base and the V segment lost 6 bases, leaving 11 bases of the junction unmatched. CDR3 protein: CASTPSSGTGSYEQYF. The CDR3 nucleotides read TGTGCCAGCACCCCCTCCTCCGGGACAGGGTCCTACGAGCAGTACTTC.

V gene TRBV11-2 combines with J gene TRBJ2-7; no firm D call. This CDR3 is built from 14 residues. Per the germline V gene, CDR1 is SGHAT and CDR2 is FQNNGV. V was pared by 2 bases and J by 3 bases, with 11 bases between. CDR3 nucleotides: TGTGCCAGCAGCTTACAGCTTGCTGGCTACGAGCAGTACTTC. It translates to CASSLQLAGYEQYF. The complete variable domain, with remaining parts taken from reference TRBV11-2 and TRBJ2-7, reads EAGVAQSPRYKIIEKRQSVAFWCNPISGHATLYWYQQILGQGPKLLIQFQNNGVVDDSQLPKDRFSAERLKGVDSTLKIQPAKLEDSAVYLCASSLQLAGYEQYFGPGTRLTVT.

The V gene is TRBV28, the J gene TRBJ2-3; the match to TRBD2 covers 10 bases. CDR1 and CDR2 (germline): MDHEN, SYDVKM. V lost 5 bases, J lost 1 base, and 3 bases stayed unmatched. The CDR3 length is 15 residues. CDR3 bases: TGTGCCAGCAGTCCTAGCGGGAGAGGCACAGATACGCAGTATTTT. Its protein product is CASSPSGRGTDTQYF.

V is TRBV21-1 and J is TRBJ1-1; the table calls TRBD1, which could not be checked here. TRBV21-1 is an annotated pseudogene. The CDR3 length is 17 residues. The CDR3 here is CASSLPDRVVVGTEAFF. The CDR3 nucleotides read TGTGCCAGCAGCCTCCCGGACAGGGTGGTTGTGGGCACTGAAGCTTTCTTT.

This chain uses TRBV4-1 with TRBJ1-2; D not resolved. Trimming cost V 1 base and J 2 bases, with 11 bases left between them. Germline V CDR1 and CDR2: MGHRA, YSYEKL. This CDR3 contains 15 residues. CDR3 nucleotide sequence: TGCGCCAGCAGCCAAGTAAGTCAACTGAACTATGGCTACACCTTC. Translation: CASSQVSQLNYGYTF.

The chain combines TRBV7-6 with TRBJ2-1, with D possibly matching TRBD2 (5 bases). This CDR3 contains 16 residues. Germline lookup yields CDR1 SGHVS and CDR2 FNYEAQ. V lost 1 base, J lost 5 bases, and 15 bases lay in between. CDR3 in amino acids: CASSLVPASLNNEQFF. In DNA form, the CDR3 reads TGTGCCAGCAGCTTAGTCCCGGCTAGCTTAAACAATGAGCAGTTCTTC.

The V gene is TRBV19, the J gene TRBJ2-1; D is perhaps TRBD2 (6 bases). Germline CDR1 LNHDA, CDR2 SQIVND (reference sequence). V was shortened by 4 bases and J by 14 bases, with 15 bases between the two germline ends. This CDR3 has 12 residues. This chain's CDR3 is CASSTPGTGKFF. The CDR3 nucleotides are TGTGCCAGTAGTACACCCGGGACTGGGAAGTTCTTC.

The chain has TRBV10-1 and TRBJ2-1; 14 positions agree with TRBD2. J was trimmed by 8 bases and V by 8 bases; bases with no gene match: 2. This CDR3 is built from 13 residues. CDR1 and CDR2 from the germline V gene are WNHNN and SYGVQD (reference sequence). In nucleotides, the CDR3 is TGCGCCAGCGGACTAGCGGGGGGCGATGAGCAGTTCTTC. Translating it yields CASGLAGGDEQFF.

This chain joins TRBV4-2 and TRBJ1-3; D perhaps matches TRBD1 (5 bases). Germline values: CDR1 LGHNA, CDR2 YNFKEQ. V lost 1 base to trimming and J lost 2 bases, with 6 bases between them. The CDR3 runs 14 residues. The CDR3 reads CASSQGQPGNTIYF. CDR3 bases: TGTGCCAGCAGCCAAGGACAGCCTGGAAACACCATATATTTT.

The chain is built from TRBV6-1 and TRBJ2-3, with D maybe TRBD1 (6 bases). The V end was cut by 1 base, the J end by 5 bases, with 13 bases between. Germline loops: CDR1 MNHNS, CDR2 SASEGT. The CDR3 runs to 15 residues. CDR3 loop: CASSEGWGLGDTQYF. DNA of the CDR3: TGTGCCAGCAGTGAAGGGTGGGGGCTTGGAGATACGCAGTATTTT.

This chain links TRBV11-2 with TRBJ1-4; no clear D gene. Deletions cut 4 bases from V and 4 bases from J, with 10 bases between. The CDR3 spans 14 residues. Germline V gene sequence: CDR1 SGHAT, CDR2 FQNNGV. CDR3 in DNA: TGTGCCAGCAGCTCCCGCGGGGTTAATGAAAAACTGTTTTTT. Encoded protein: CASSSRGVNEKLFF. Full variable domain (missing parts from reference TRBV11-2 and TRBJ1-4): EAGVAQSPRYKIIEKRQSVAFWCNPISGHATLYWYQQILGQGPKLLIQFQNNGVVDDSQLPKDRFSAERLKGVDSTLKIQPAKLEDSAVYLCASSSRGVNEKLFFGSGTQLSVL.

The CDR3 is CASSFGTGGEKLFF. DNA of the CDR3: TGTGCCAGCAGCTTTGGGACAGGGGGTGAAAAACTGTTTTTT. The rearrangement uses TRBV7-9 and TRBJ1-4; 11 bases align to TRBD1. After removal of 3 bases from V and 7 bases from J, the junction contained 1 base not matched to a gene. This CDR3 region has 14 residues. The germline V gene has CDR1 SEHNR and CDR2 FQNEAQ (reference sequence).

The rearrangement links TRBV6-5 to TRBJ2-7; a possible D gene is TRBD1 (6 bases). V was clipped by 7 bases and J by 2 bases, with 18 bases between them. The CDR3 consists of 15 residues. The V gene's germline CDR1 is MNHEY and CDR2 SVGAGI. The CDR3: CASNGQLNQPYEQYF. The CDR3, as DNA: TGTGCCAGCAATGGACAGTTAAACCAGCCCTACGAGCAGTACTTC.

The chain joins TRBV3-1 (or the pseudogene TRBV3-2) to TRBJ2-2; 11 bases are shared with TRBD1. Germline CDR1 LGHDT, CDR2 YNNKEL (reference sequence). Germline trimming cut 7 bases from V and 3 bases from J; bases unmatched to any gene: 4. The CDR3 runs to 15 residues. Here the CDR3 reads CASTRGQGDTGELFF. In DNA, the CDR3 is TGTGCCAGCACCAGGGGACAGGGGGACACCGGGGAGCTGTTTTTT.

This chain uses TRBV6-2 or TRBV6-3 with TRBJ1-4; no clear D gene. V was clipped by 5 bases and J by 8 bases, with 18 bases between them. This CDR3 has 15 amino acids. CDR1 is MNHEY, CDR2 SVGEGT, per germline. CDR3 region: CASSMYTATWEKLFF. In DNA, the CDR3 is TGTGCCAGCAGTATGTACACCGCAACGTGGGAAAAACTGTTTTTT.

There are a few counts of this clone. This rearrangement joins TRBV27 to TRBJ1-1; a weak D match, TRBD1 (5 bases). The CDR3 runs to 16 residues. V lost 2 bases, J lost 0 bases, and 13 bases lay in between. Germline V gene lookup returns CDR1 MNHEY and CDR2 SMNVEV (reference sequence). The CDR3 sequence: CASSLQLQGLNTEAFF. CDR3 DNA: TGTGCCAGCAGTTTACAATTGCAGGGCCTGAACACTGAAGCTTTCTTT.

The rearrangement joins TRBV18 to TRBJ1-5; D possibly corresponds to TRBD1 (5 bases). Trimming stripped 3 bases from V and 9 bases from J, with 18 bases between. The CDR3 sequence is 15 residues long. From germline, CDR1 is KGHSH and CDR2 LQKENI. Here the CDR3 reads CASSPGDLRGRPQHF. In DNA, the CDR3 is TGTGCCAGCTCACCGGGTGATTTGAGGGGACGGCCCCAGCATTTT. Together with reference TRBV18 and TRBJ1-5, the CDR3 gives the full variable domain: NAGVMQNPRHLVRRRGQEARLRCSPMKGHSHVYWYRQLPEEGLKFMVYLQKENIIDESGMPKERFSAEFPKEGPSILRIQQVVRGDSAAYFCASSPGDLRGRPQHFGDGTRLSIL.

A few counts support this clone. This chain's CDR3 is CATLPSGNQPQHF. DNA for the CDR3: TGCGCCACCCTCCCTTCAGGGAATCAGCCCCAGCATTTT. This chain joins TRBV10-2 and TRBJ1-5; D is perhaps TRBD1 (5 bases). Trimming left V 10 bases short and J 4 bases short, with 14 bases between. The CDR3 consists of 13 residues. Germline V gives CDR1 WSHSY, CDR2 SAAADI.

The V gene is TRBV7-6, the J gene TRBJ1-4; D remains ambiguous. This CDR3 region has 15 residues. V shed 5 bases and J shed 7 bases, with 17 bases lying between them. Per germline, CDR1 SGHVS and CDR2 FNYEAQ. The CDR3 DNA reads TGTGCCAGCAGCACTAGTGCAGGTCGGACTGAAAAACTGTTTTTT. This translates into CASSTSAGRTEKLFF.

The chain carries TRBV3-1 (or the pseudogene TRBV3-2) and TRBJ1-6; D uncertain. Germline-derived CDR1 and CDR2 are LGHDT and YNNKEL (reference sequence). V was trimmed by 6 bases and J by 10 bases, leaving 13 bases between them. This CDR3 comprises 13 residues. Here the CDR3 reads CASRPGPESPLHF. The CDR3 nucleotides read TGTGCCAGCAGACCTGGACCGGAATCACCCCTCCACTTT.

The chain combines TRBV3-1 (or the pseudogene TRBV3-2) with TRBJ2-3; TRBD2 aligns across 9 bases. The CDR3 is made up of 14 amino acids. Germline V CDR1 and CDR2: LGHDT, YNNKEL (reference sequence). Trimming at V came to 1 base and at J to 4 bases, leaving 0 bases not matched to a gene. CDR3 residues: CASSQASGADTQYF. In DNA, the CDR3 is TGTGCCAGCAGCCAAGCTAGCGGGGCAGATACGCAGTATTTT.

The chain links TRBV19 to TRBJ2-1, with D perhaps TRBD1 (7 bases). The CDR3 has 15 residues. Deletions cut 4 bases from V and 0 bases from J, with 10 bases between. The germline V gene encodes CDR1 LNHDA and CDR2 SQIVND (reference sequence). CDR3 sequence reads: CASSTGGSSYNEQFF. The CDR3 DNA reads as TGTGCCAGTAGTACAGGGGGGAGCTCCTACAATGAGCAGTTCTTC.

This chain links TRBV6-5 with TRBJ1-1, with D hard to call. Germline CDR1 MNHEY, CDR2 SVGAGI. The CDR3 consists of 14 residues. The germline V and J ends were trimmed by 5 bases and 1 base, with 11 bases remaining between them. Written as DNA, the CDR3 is TGTGCCAGCAGTCTCATTTGGGGGAACACTGAAGCTTTCTTT. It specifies CASSLIWGNTEAFF.

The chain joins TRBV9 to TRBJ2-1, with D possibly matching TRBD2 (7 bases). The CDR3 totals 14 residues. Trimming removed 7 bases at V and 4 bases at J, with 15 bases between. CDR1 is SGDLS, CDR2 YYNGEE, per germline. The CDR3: CASGRGGGYNEQFF. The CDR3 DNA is TGTGCCAGCGGAAGGGGAGGGGGGTACAATGAGCAGTTCTTC. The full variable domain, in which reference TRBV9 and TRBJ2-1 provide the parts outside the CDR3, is DSGVTQTPKHLITATGQRVTLRCSPRSGDLSVYWYQQSLDQGLQFLIQYYNGEERAKGNILERFSAQQFPDLHSELNLSSLELGDSALYFCASGRGGGYNEQFFGPGTRLTVL.

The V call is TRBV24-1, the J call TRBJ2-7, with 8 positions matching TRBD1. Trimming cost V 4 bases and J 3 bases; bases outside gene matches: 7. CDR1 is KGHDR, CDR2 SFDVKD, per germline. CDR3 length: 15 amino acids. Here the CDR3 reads CATSELDRGHYEQYF. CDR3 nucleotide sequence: TGTGCCACCAGTGAATTAGACAGGGGTCACTACGAGCAGTACTTC.